This T cell receptor (beta chain) was sequenced in a study of shared clonotypes between healthy human individuals. Overall study results and limits: Some clonotypes were shared by all four sorted-subset donors, while others were not shared. The non-shared ones had lower generation probabilities than the shared ones. Clonotypes that were shared across a handful of donors made up roughly 5% of naive CD4 clonotypes. Blood alone was sampled, and tissue repertoires likely differ.

Sequencing used immunoSEQ multiplex PCR; TCRdb keeps in-frame clones, though not all of them. This table holds over a million clones, about 96% found once. With respect to this clone: Its antigen is undetermined.

The source is a man aged 25 to 40 in good health. Sequenced input: naive CD4+ T cells sorted from blood. Subset reported: CD45RA+ positively selected.

The CDR3 DNA reads as TGCAGCGTCGTAGACAACACTCGGACTGAAGCTTTCTTT. Its protein is CSVVDNTRTEAFF. The rearrangement joins TRBV29-1 to TRBJ1-1; D gene uncertain. Trimming took off 6 bases at V and 5 bases at J, with 16 bases between the two ends. The germline gives CDR1 SQVTM, CDR2 ANQGSEA. The CDR3 runs 13 residues.